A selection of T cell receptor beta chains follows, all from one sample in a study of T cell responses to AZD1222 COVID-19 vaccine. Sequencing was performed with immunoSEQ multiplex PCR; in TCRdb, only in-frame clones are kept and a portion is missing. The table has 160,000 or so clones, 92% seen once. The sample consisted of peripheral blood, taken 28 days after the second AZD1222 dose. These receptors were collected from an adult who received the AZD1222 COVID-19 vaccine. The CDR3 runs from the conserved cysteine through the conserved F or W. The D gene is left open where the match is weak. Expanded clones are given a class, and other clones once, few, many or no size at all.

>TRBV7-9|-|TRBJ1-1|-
CASTPAVSTEAFF
TGTGCCAGCACCCCAGCGGTCAGCACTGAAGCTTTCTTT
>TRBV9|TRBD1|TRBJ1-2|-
CASSVGTGVTYYGYTF
TGTGCCAGCAGCGTAGGAACAGGGGTAACTTACTATGGCTACACCTTC
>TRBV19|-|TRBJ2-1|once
CASSWGARGYNEQFF
TGTGCCAGTAGTTGGGGAGCAAGGGGGTACAATGAGCAGTTCTTC
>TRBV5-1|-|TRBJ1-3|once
CASSPNSGNTIYF
TGCGCCAGCAGCCCAAACTCTGGAAACACCATATATTTT
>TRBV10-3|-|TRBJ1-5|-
CAISESGNQPQHF
TGTGCCATCAGTGAGTCGGGGAATCAGCCCCAGCATTTT
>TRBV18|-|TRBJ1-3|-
CASSPSADSLSGNTIYF
TGTGCCAGCTCACCATCGGCAGATTCCCTCTCTGGAAACACCATATATTTT
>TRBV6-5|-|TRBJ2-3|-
CAVGGVYGTDTQYF
TGTGCCGTGGGGGGTGTTTATGGCACAGATACGCAGTATTTT
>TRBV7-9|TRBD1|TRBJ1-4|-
CASSQQGEEKLFF
TGTGCCAGCAGCCAACAGGGGGAGGAAAAACTGTTTTTT
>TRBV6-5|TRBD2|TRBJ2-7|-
CASSYATGLVYEQYF
TGTGCCAGCAGCTACGCCACGGGACTAGTCTACGAGCAGTACTTC
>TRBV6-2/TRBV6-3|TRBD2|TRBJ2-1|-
CASSYTKRGALPIYNEQFF
TGTGCCAGCAGTTACACAAAGCGGGGGGCCCTTCCTATTTACAATGAGCAGTTCTTC
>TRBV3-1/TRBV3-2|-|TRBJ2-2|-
CASSQGGYTGELFF
TGTGCCAGCAGCCAAGGGGGATACACCGGGGAGCTGTTTTTT
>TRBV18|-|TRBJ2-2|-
CASSPGTTTGELFF
TGTGCCAGCTCACCTGGGACCACCACCGGGGAGCTGTTTTTT
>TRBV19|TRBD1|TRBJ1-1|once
CASTPASGPGGTEAFF
TGTGCCAGTACCCCAGCCTCGGGTCCAGGGGGGACTGAAGCTTTCTTT
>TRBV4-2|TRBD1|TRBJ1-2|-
CASSAQFLTGVGGYTF
TGTGCCAGCAGCGCACAATTTCTTACAGGGGTTGGTGGCTACACCTTC
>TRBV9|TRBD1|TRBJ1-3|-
CASSTGQGALGNTIYF
TGTGCCAGCAGCACAGGCCAGGGGGCGCTTGGAAACACCATATATTTT
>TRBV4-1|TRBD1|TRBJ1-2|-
CASSHADRDYNYGYTF
TGCGCCAGCAGCCATGCGGACAGGGACTATAACTATGGCTACACCTTC
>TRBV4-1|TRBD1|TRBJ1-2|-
CASSPQGAQGYTF
TGCGCCAGCAGCCCACAGGGGGCACAGGGCTACACCTTC
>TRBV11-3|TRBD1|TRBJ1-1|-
CAMGTGNTEAFF
TGTGCCATGGGGACAGGGAACACTGAAGCTTTCTTT
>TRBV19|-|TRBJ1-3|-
CASSRSPAGAGNTIYF
TGTGCCAGTAGTCGATCCCCAGCAGGGGCTGGAAACACCATATATTTT
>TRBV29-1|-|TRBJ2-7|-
CSVEDRGVSYEQYF
TGCAGCGTTGAAGATCGGGGCGTATCCTACGAGCAGTACTTC
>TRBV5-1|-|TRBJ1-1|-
CASSLVPQDTEAFF
TGCGCCAGCAGCTTGGTGCCCCAAGACACTGAAGCTTTCTTT
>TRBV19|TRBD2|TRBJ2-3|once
CASSNKRGGDTQYF
TGTGCCAGTAGTAATAAGCGGGGGGGCGATACGCAGTATTTT
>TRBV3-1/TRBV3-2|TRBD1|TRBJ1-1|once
CASSRDRENTEAFF
TGTGCCAGCAGCAGGGACAGAGAGAACACTGAAGCTTTCTTT
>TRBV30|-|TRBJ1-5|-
CAWSGGTLNQPQHF
TGTGCCTGGAGTGGCGGGACACTAAATCAGCCCCAGCATTTT
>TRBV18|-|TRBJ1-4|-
CASSLSAEKLFF
TGTGCCAGCTCACTTTCCGCTGAAAAACTGTTTTTT
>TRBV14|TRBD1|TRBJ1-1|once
CASSQDGEQGATIWTEAFF
TGTGCCAGCAGCCAAGATGGGGAACAGGGGGCTACGATTTGGACTGAAGCTTTCTTT
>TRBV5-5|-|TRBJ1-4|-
CASSPGGTTNEKLFF
TGTGCCAGCAGTCCCGGGGGGACAACTAATGAAAAACTGTTTTTT